Sequencing of this T cell receptor beta chain was carried out in a study of PD-1 blockade in mismatch repair-deficient tumors. Mismatch repair deficiency was confirmed in all patients, by PCR or immunohistochemistry. Sequencing used immunoSEQ multiplex PCR; TCRdb keeps in-frame clones, though not all of them. The sample includes about 120,000 clones, more than 70% seen only once; the top ten take roughly 10%. The CDR3 runs 15 residues. The germline V and J ends were trimmed by 0 bases and 4 bases, with 10 bases remaining between them. The germline V gene encodes CDR1 LGHNA and CDR2 YSLEER. Sequencing used peripheral blood, obtained about 17 months after starting pembrolizumab. The origin of this receptor is an adult with mismatch repair-deficient cancer. This sequence joins TRBV4-3 and TRBJ1-3; D unresolved. The CDR3, as DNA: TGCGCCAGCAGCCAAGATCGGGGATCAGGAAACACCATATATTTT. This codes for CASSQDRGSGNTIYF.